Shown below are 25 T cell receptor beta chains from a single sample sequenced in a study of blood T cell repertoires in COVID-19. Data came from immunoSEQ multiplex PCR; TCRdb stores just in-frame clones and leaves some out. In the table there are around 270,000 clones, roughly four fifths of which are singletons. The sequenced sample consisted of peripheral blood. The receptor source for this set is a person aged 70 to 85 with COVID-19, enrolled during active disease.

CDR3 loop: CASSVGGGTSYEQYF. CDR3 DNA sequence: TGTGCCAGCAGCGTAGGTGGCGGGACCTCCTACGAGCAGTACTTC. The chain recombines TRBV9 with TRBJ2-7, with a tentative D call TRBD2 (6 bases). The V end was cut by 0 bases, the J end by 0 bases, with 10 bases between. CDR1 and CDR2 from the germline V gene are SGDLS and YYNGEE. The CDR3 has 15 amino acids.

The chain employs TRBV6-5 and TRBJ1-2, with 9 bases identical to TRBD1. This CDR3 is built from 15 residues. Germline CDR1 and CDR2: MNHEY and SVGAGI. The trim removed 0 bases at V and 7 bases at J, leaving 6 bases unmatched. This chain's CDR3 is CASSYSPGQGSGYTF. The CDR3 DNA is TGTGCCAGCAGTTACTCGCCCGGACAGGGGTCTGGCTACACCTTC.

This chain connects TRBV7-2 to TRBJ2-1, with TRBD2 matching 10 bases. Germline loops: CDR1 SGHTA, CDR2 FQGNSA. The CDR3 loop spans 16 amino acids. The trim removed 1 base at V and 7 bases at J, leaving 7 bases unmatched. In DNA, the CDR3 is TGTGCCAGCAGCTTAGTGGGTAGCGGGAGGTTAAATGAGCAGTTCTTC. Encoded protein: CASSLVGSGRLNEQFF.

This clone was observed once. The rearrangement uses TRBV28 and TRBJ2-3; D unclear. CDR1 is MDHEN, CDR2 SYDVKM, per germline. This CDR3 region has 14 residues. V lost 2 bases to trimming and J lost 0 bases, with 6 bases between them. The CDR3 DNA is TGTGCCAGCAGTTTACCCTTAAGCACAGATACGCAGTATTTT. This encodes CASSLPLSTDTQYF.

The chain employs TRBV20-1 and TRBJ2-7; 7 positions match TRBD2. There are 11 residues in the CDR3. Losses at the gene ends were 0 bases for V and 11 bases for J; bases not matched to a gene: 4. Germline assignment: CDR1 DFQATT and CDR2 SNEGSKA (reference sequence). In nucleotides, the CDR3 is TGCAGTGCTAGAGATGGGAGGGGAGAGTACTTC. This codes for CSARDGRGEYF.

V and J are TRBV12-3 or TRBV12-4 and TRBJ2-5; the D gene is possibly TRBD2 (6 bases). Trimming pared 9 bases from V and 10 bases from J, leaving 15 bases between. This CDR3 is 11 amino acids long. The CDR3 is CASLGLGGQYF. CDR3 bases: TGTGCCAGTTTGGGATTGGGAGGCCAGTACTTC.

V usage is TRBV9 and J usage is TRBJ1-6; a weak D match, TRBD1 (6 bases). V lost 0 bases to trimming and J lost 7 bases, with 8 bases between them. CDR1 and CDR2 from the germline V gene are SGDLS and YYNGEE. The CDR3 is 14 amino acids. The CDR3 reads CASSVEDRNSPLHF. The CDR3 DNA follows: TGTGCCAGCAGCGTAGAGGACAGAAATTCACCCCTCCACTTT.

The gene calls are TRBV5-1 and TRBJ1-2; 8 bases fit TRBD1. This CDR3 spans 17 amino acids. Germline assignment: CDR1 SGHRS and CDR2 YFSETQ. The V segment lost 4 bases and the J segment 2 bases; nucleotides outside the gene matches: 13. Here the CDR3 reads CASSPRTGPVKNYGYTF. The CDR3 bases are TGCGCCAGCAGCCCCAGGACAGGGCCCGTCAAGAACTATGGCTACACCTTC.

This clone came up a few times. The CDR3 DNA reads TGTGCCATCAGCACCGGGACAGCATCCGGGGAGCTGTTTTTT. As protein: CAISTGTASGELFF. The chain combines TRBV10-3 with TRBJ2-2; 7 nucleotides align to TRBD1. V was clipped by 6 bases and J by 6 bases; unmatched bases: 7. This CDR3 comprises 14 residues. Germline loops: CDR1 ENHRY, CDR2 SYGVKD.

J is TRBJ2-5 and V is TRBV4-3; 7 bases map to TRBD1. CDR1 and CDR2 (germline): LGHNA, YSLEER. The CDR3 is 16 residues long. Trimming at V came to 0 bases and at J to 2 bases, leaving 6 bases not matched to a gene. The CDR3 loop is CASSQDTSRGQETQYF. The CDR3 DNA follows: TGCGCCAGCAGCCAAGATACAAGCAGGGGGCAAGAGACCCAGTACTTC.

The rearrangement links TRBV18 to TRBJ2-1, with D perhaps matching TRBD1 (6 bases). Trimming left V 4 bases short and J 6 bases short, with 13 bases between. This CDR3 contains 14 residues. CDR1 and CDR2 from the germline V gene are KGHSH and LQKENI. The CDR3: CASSRGQSSNEQFF. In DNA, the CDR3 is TGTGCCAGCTCACGCGGACAGAGTAGCAATGAGCAGTTCTTC.

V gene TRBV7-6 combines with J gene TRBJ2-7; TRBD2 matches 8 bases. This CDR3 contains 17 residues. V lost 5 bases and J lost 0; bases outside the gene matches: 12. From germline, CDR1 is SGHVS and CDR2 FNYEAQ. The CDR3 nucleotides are TGTGCCAGCAGCCATTCCGGGGTAGCGGGGATCTCCTACGAGCAGTACTTC. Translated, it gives CASSHSGVAGISYEQYF.

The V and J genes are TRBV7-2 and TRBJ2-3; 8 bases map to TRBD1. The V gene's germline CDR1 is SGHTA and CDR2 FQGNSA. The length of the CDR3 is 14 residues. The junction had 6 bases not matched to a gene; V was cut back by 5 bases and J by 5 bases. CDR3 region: CASSPGGVLDTQYF. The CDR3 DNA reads TGTGCCAGCAGCCCAGGGGGCGTTTTAGATACGCAGTATTTT.

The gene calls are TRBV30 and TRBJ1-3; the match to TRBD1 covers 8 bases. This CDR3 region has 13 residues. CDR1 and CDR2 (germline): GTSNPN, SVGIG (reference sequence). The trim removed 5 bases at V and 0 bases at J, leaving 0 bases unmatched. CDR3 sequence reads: CAWGTGSGNTIYF. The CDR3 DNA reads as TGTGCCTGGGGGACAGGCTCTGGAAACACCATATATTTT.

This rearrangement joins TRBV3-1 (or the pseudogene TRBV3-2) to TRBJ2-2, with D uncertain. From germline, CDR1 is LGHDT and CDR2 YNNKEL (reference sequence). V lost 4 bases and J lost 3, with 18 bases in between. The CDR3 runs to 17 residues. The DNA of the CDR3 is TGTGCCAGCAGCCGCCCTGGCGGTGGCGCCGACACCGGGGAGCTGTTTTTT. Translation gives CASSRPGGGADTGELFF.

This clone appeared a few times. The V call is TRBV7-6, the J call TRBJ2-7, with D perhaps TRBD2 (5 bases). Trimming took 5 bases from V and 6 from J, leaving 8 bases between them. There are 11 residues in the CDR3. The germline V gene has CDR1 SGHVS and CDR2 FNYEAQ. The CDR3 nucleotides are TGTGCCAGCAGCCCCCGGGGCGAGCAGTACTTC. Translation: CASSPRGEQYF.

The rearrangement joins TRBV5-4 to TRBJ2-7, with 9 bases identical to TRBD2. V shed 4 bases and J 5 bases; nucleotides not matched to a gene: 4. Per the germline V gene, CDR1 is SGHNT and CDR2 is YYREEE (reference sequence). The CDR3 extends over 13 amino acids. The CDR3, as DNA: TGTGCCAGCAGCCGTAGCGGGAGTGACGAGCAGTACTTC. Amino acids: CASSRSGSDEQYF.

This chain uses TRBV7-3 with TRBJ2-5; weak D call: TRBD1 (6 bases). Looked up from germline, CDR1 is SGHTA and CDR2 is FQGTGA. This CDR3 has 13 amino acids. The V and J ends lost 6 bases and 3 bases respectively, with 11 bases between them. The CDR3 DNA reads TGTGCCAGCAGTCGTGGACAGAAAGAGACCCAGTACTTC. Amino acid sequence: CASSRGQKETQYF.

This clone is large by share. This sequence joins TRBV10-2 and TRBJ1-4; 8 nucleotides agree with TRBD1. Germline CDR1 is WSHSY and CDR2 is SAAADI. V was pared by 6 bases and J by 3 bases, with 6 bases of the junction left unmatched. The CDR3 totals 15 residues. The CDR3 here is CASSTTGGPNEKLFF. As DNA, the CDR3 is TGCGCCAGCAGCACTACAGGGGGGCCTAATGAAAAACTGTTTTTT.

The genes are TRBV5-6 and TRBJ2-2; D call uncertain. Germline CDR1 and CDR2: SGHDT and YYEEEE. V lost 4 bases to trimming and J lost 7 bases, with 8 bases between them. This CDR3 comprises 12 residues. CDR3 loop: CASSHPIGELFF. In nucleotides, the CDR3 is TGTGCCAGCAGCCACCCTATCGGGGAGCTGTTTTTT.

CDR3 coding DNA: TGTGCCAGCAGTTACTCAGGGGGAGTACAGCCCCAGCATTTT. Translation gives CASSYSGGVQPQHF. V usage is TRBV6-5 and J usage is TRBJ1-5, with D tentatively TRBD1 (6 bases). Germline lookup yields CDR1 MNHEY and CDR2 SVGAGI. CDR3 length: 14 amino acids. Between the trimmed V and J ends, which lost 0 bases and 7 bases, there was a span of 10 bases.

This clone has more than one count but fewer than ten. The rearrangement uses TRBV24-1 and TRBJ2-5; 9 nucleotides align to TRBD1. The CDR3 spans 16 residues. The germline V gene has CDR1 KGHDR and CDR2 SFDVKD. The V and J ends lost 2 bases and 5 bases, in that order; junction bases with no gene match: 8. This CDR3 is CATSDYQQGAGETQYF. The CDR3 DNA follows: TGTGCCACCAGTGATTACCAACAGGGGGCCGGGGAGACCCAGTACTTC.

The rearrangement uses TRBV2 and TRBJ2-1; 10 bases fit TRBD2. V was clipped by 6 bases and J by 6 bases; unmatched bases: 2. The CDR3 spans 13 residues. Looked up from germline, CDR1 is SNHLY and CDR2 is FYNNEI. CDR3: CASREREGNEQFF. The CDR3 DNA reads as TGTGCCAGCAGGGAGCGGGAGGGCAATGAGCAGTTCTTC.

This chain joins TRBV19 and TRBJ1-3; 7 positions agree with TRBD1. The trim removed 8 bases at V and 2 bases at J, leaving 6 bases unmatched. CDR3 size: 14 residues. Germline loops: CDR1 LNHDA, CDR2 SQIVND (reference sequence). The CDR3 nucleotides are TGTGCCAGTTCGCAGGGGACAGCTGGAAACACCATATATTTT. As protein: CASSQGTAGNTIYF. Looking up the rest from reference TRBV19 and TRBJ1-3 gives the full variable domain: DGGITQSPKYLFRKEGQNVTLSCEQNLNHDAMYWYRQDPGQGLRLIYYSQIVNDFQKGDIAEGYSVSREKKESFPLTVTSAQKNPTAFYLCASSQGTAGNTIYFGEGSWLTVV.

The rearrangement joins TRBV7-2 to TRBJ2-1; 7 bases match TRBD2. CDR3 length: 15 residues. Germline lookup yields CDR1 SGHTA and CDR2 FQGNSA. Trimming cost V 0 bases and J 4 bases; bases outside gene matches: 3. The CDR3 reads CASSLAGGKYNEQFF. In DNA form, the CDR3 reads TGTGCCAGCAGCTTAGCCGGGGGGAAATACAATGAGCAGTTCTTC.